The clone carrying this T cell receptor (beta chain) was counted many times. This CDR3 is built from 16 residues. V gave up 0 bases and J gave up 5 bases, with 15 bases separating them. The germline gives CDR1 LGHDT, CDR2 YNNKEL (reference sequence). This sample is part of a study of identical twins. TCRdb analysed the 5' RACE reads with MiXCR anew, one entry per CDR3 protein. The profile covers fewer than 250,000 distinct CDR3 sequences, with 7.5% appearing a single time and 5.4% taken by the ten largest. The same specimen was also included in a second study, on yellow fever vaccine responses in identical twins.

The sequence came from a woman between 18 and 29 years old in good health. The sample comprised CD8+ T cells sorted from blood. The genes are TRBV3-1 and TRBJ2-3, with D unresolved. Here the CDR3 reads CASSQEGRLTRDTQYF. The CDR3 DNA reads TGTGCCAGCAGCCAAGAAGGAAGACTGACAAGAGATACGCAGTATTTT.